The clone carrying this TCR beta chain was seen a few times. TCRdb independently ran MiXCR on the 5' RACE reads; one entry per CDR3 protein. Here the sample spans 1.5 million or so distinct CDR3 sequences, under 35% being singletons. The sample originates from a study of identical twins. The germline V gene has CDR1 MNHEY and CDR2 SMNVEV (reference sequence). Trimming cost V 5 bases and J 6 bases, with 13 bases left between them. The CDR3 length is 13 residues. The sequenced sample consisted of cord blood. The rearrangement joins TRBV27 to TRBJ1-2; a weak D match, TRBD1 (6 bases). The receptor was derived from a newborn girl in good health. CDR3 residues: CASSPNRVHGYTF. The CDR3 nucleotides read TGTGCCAGCAGTCCCAACAGGGTGCATGGCTACACCTTC.